A selection of T cell receptor beta chains follows, all from one sample in a study of CD8 T cells in ankylosing spondylitis. One entry per CDR3 protein, called by TCRdb with MiXCR from the 5' RACE reads. The table records approximately 250,000 distinct CDR3 sequences, under 12% of them present only once. The sequenced material came from blood, either unsorted or a sorted T cell fraction (not recorded which). These receptors all stem from a male donor with ankylosing spondylitis or in good health (not recorded which). The CDR3 runs from the conserved cysteine through the conserved F or W. Each record gives: CDR3 length, J gene, V gene, clone size, D gene, CDR3 DNA, CDR3 protein. The D gene is left open where the match is weak. Clone sizes are given selectively: once, few, many, or a class where the clone is expanded.

14,TRBJ1-2,TRBV20-1,-,TRBD1,TGCAGTGCTAGAGATTCGGACAGGGGTTATGGCTACACCTTC,CSARDSDRGYGYTF
17,TRBJ2-1,TRBV6-2/TRBV6-3,many,TRBD2,TGTGCCACTCTGGGTTTCCACGGGACTAGCGGTTACAATGAGCAGTTCTTC,CATLGFHGTSGYNEQFF
16,TRBJ1-3,TRBV5-1,many,TRBD1,TGCGCCAGCAGCTTGTCGGTCGGGACAGAGTTAAACACCATATATTTT,CASSLSVGTELNTIYF
14,TRBJ1-2,TRBV7-2,few,-,TGTGCCAGCAGCTCCCCCCAGGTTAACTATGGCTACACCTTC,CASSSPQVNYGYTF
11,TRBJ1-2,TRBV15,many,-,TGTGCCACCAGCAGAGATCGAGGCTACACCTTC,CATSRDRGYTF
15,TRBJ1-6,TRBV7-2,many,TRBD1,TGTGCCAGCAGTCCATCGGGACAGCATAATTCACCCCTCCACTTT,CASSPSGQHNSPLHF
18,TRBJ2-2,TRBV4-2,many,TRBD1,TGTGCCAGCAGCCAAATACAGGGGGCCTTTCTGAACACCGGGGAGCTGTTTTTT,CASSQIQGAFLNTGELFF
14,TRBJ1-4,TRBV7-2,-,-,TGTGCCAGCAGCTTGCGGGAGGGCCGTGAAAAACTGTTTTTT,CASSLREGREKLFF
15,TRBJ1-4,TRBV7-9,many,-,TGTGCCAGCAGCTTAGTAAAGGGAGGAAGTGAAAAACTGTTTTTT,CASSLVKGGSEKLFF
15,TRBJ2-7,TRBV5-1,few,TRBD1,TGCGCCAGCAGCGGCGGGACAGGGGGCCACTACGAGCAGTACTTC,CASSGGTGGHYEQYF
13,TRBJ1-2,TRBV28,many,-,TGTGCCAGTCAAACGGGTAGCACCTATGGCTACACCTTC,CASQTGSTYGYTF
19,TRBJ2-3,TRBV15,many,TRBD2,TGTGCCACCAGCAGAGACTCCGGGACTAGCGGGATCAGCACAGATACGCAGTATTTT,CATSRDSGTSGISTDTQYF
16,TRBJ2-3,TRBV5-1,many,TRBD2,TGCGCCAGCAGCTTAAAGACTAGCGGGGGGGCAGATACGCAGTATTTT,CASSLKTSGGADTQYF
16,TRBJ2-4,TRBV21-1,many,-,TGTGCCAGCAGCAAATTGGGTGCGCGGGAAGAAAACATTCAGTACTTC,CASSKLGAREENIQYF
16,TRBJ1-5,TRBV6-1,many,-,TGTGCCAGCAGTGTCCGGGCGGGGCAGATAAATCAGCCCCAGCATTTT,CASSVRAGQINQPQHF
15,TRBJ2-1,TRBV6-1,many,-,TGTGCCAGCACCCCTAGTGCGGGGCCACACAATGAGCAGTTCTTC,CASTPSAGPHNEQFF
14,TRBJ1-2,TRBV3-1,-,TRBD1,TGTGCCAGCAGCCGCGGACAGGGTGGCTATGGCTACACCTTC,CASSRGQGGYGYTF
13,TRBJ1-4,TRBV7-9,-,-,TGTGCCAGCAGCTTTGGGGGGTATGAAAAACTGTTTTTT,CASSFGGYEKLFF
16,TRBJ2-7,TRBV6-1,-,TRBD1,TGTGCCAGCAGCCGCTATTTCGGGACAGGGGGCTACGAGCAGTACTTC,CASSRYFGTGGYEQYF
16,TRBJ2-7,TRBV10-1,few,-,TGCGCCAGCAGTGAAAGCAGGGAAACAAACTCCTACGAGCAGTACTTC,CASSESRETNSYEQYF
13,TRBJ2-5,TRBV19,many,-,TGTGCCAAGGAAGTAGGGAATCAAGAGACCCAGTACTTC,CAKEVGNQETQYF
14,TRBJ1-2,TRBV5-3,-,-,TGTGCCATCGGCCCGGGGCTCCCGGAGTATGGCTACACCTTC,CAIGPGLPEYGYTF
13,TRBJ2-7,TRBV12-3/TRBV12-4,many,TRBD1,TGTGCCAGCAGTCGGACAGGTTCCTACGAGCAGTACTTC,CASSRTGSYEQYF
14,TRBJ2-5,TRBV18,few,-,TGTGCCAGCTCACCGGGGGACTTACTAGAGACCCAGTACTTC,CASSPGDLLETQYF
14,TRBJ1-2,TRBV28,many,TRBD1,TGTGCCAGCAGTACTCCCGGGACAGCCTTTGACTACACCTTC,CASSTPGTAFDYTF
15,TRBJ2-3,TRBV30,many,TRBD2,TGTGCCTGGAGTGTAGCGGGGGCTAGCACAGATACGCAGTATTTT,CAWSVAGASTDTQYF
13,TRBJ2-7,TRBV5-1,many,TRBD1,TGCGCCAGCAGCTTGGGGACAGGGCACGAGCAGTACTTC,CASSLGTGHEQYF
13,TRBJ2-5,TRBV3-1,many,-,TGTGCCAGCAGCCGCGGACGACCAGAGACCCAGTACTTC,CASSRGRPETQYF
9,TRBJ1-2,TRBV20-1,many,-,TGCAGTGCCAACTATGGCTACACCTTC,CSANYGYTF
17,TRBJ1-5,TRBV7-2,few,TRBD1,TGTGCCAGCAGCTTAGTAGGGGGCATCGGGAGCAATCAGCCCCAGCATTTT,CASSLVGGIGSNQPQHF
15,TRBJ2-1,TRBV12-3/TRBV12-4,-,TRBD2,TGTGCCAGCAGTTTAGAGCGGGGGTCCTACAATGGGCAGTTCTTC,CASSLERGSYNGQFF
15,TRBJ2-7,TRBV28,many,-,TGTGCCAGCAGTTTCGTCGGGGGGCAAACCTACGAGCAGTACTTC,CASSFVGGQTYEQYF
15,TRBJ2-7,TRBV20-1,many,TRBD1,TGCAGTGCTAGAACCGGGGGACAGGGGGTCTACGAGCAGTACTTC,CSARTGGQGVYEQYF
13,TRBJ1-1,TRBV7-9,many,TRBD1,TGTGCCAGCAGCCCGGGACAGGGCACTGAAGCTTTCTTT,CASSPGQGTEAFF
11,TRBJ1-1,TRBV12-3/TRBV12-4,few,-,TGTGCCAGCCGGTTTCTCGATGAAGCTTTCTTT,CASRFLDEAFF
13,TRBJ2-3,TRBV6-2/TRBV6-3,many,TRBD2,TGTGCCAGCAAGCGGGAGTGGACAGATACGCAGTATTTT,CASKREWTDTQYF
15,TRBJ2-7,TRBV5-1,many,TRBD1,TGCGCCAGCAGCTTTGTAACAGGGGTAACCTACGAGCAGTACTTC,CASSFVTGVTYEQYF
13,TRBJ1-2,TRBV7-2,many,-,TGTGCCAGCAGCGCCGCTAGCTCCTATGGCTACACCTTC,CASSAASSYGYTF
11,TRBJ2-4,TRBV7-7,-,-,TGTCCTCCATCGACCAAAAACATTCAGTACTTC,CPPSTKNIQYF
15,TRBJ2-2,TRBV20-1,-,TRBD2,TGCAGTCCTCCTAGCGGGAAGCCGAACACCGGGGAGCTGTTTTTT,CSPPSGKPNTGELFF
16,TRBJ1-1,TRBV29-1,many,-,TGCAGCGTGGAAGGGGACCTGGACAAGATGAACACTGAAGCTTTCTTT,CSVEGDLDKMNTEAFF
15,TRBJ1-4,TRBV5-5,many,-,TGTGCCAGCAGCTTGAGGGGCTCAACTAATGAAAAACTGTTTTTT,CASSLRGSTNEKLFF
17,TRBJ2-1,TRBV7-2,many,TRBD2,TGTGCCAGCAGCTCCCGGACTAGCGGGAGGGCACACAATGAGCAGTTCTTC,CASSSRTSGRAHNEQFF
11,TRBJ2-1,TRBV20-1,-,-,TGCAGTGCTAGGAGCTTAATCGAGCAGTTCTTC,CSARSLIEQFF
15,TRBJ2-3,TRBV6-4,-,TRBD2,TGTGCCAGCAGTGTTGGGCTAGCGGGAGCAGATACGCAGTATTTT,CASSVGLAGADTQYF
15,TRBJ2-7,TRBV3-1,few,-,TGTGCCAGCAGCCCGGGCGCGGAAGCCCATTACGAGCAGTACTTC,CASSPGAEAHYEQYF
13,TRBJ2-2,TRBV15,many,-,TGTGCCACCAGCGTCCGCAGGTCCGGGGAGCTGTTTTTT,CATSVRRSGELFF
15,TRBJ1-1,TRBV12-3/TRBV12-4,few,-,TGTGCCAGCAGTTTAACAGTGTCCGGGAACACTGAAGCTTTCTTT,CASSLTVSGNTEAFF
16,TRBJ2-1,TRBV12-3/TRBV12-4,many,TRBD2,TGTGCCAGCAGTCCACAAGCGGGAGAGCCCTACAATGAGCAGTTCTTC,CASSPQAGEPYNEQFF
14,TRBJ1-2,TRBV20-1,many,TRBD1,TGCAGTGCTCCCCCCGGACAGGGGGCATTGGGCTACACCTTC,CSAPPGQGALGYTF
14,TRBJ2-7,TRBV25-1,many,TRBD2,TGTGCCAGCAGGGGGGAGGGCCGAACCTACGAGCAGTACTTC,CASRGEGRTYEQYF
13,TRBJ2-5,TRBV29-1,many,-,TGCAGCGTTGAATTCAGGGTTCAAGAGACCCAGTACTTC,CSVEFRVQETQYF
14,TRBJ2-2,TRBV19,once,-,TGTGCCAGTAGTATAGGACTGAGCACCGGGGAGCTGTTTTTT,CASSIGLSTGELFF
15,TRBJ2-7,TRBV15,many,-,TGTGCCACCAGCAGAGAAGGGGGATTTCCCTACGAGCAGTACTTC,CATSREGGFPYEQYF
18,TRBJ2-1,TRBV6-2/TRBV6-3,many,TRBD2,TGTGCCAGCAGTTACCCGACTAGCGGGAGTATTTCCTACAATGAGCAGTTCTTC,CASSYPTSGSISYNEQFF
12,TRBJ1-1,TRBV29-1,many,-,TGCAGCGCTAGACGGAAGAACACTGAAGCTTTCTTT,CSARRKNTEAFF